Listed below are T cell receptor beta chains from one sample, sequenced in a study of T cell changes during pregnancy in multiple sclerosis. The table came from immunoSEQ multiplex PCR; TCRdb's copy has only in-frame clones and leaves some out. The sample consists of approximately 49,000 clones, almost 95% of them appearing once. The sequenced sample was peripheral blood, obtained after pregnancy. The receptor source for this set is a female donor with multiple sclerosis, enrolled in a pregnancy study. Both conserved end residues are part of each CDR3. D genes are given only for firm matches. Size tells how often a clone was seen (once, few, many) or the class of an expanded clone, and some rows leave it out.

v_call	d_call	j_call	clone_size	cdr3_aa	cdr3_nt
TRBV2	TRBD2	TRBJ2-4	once	CASKDSGLKNIQYF	TGTGCCAGCAAGGATAGCGGGTTAAAAAACATTCAGTACTTC
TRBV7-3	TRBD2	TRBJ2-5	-	CASSSRVRGGAQYF	TGTGCCAGCAGCTCGAGGGTCCGGGGGGGGGCCCAGTACTTC
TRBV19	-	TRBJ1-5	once	CASSTREWSGMGSNQPQHF	TGTGCCAGTAGTACTCGTGAGTGGAGCGGGATGGGTAGCAATCAGCCCCAGCATTTT
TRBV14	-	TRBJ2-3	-	CASSQGTRVFADTQYF	TGTGCCAGCAGCCAAGGGACTCGGGTGTTTGCAGATACGCAGTATTTT
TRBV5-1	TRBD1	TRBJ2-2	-	CASSLTGTGRFGELFF	TGCGCCAGCAGCTTGACCGGGACAGGGCGGTTTGGGGAGCTGTTTTTT
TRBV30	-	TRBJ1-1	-	CAWGRGGLRNTEAFF	TGTGCCTGGGGGCGAGGGGGATTGCGGAACACTGAAGCTTTCTTT
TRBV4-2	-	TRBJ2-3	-	CASSQILAFSTDTQYF	TGTGCCAGCAGCCAAATTTTGGCATTTAGCACAGATACGCAGTATTTT
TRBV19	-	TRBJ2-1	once	CASSHLQPGEQFF	TGTGCCAGTAGTCACCTCCAGCCGGGTGAGCAGTTCTTC
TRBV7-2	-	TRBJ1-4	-	CASSPADSINEKLFF	TGTGCCAGCAGCCCGGCTGACAGCATTAATGAAAAACTGTTTTTT
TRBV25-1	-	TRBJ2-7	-	CASSEFFEQYF	TGTGCCAGCAGTGAATTCTTCGAGCAGTACTTC
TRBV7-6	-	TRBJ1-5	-	CASSLGSGDQPQHF	TGTGCCAGCAGCTTAGGGTCCGGGGATCAGCCCCAGCATTTT
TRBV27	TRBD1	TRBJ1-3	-	CASSLQGAVGDTIYF	TGTGCCAGCAGTTTACAGGGGGCTGTGGGTGACACCATATATTTT
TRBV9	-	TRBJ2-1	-	CASSLLPGSGNEQFF	TGTGCCAGCAGCCTCCTGCCGGGGTCTGGTAATGAGCAGTTCTTC
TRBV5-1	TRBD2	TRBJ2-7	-	CASSPGLAGGLADLYF	TGCGCCAGCAGCCCCGGACTAGCGGGGGGCCTTGCCGACCTATACTTC
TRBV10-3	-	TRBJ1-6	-	CAISEAGWGSPLHF	TGTGCCATCAGTGAGGCGGGGTGGGGATCACCCCTCCACTTT
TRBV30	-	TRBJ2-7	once	CAWSPTGNVQGEQYF	TGTGCCTGGAGTCCCACAGGGAACGTCCAAGGCGAGCAGTACTTC
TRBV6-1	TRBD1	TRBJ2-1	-	CASSGDRAYNEQFF	TGTGCCAGCAGTGGGGACAGGGCCTACAATGAGCAGTTCTTC
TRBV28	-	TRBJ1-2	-	CASSFGGLYGYTF	TGTGCCAGCAGTTTCGGGGGACTCTATGGCTACACCTTC
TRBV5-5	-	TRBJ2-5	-	CASSLLPLETQYF	TGTGCCAGCAGCTTGCTTCCTCTGGAGACCCAGTACTTC
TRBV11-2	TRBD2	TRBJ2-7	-	CASSFGAGGYEQYF	TGTGCCAGCAGCTTTGGGGCGGGGGGTTACGAGCAGTACTTC
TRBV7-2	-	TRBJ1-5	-	CASSLSGVNQPQHF	TGTGCCAGCAGCCTGTCGGGGGTCAATCAGCCCCAGCATTTT
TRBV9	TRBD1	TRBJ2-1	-	CASSEDRGRLNEQFF	TGTGCCAGCAGCGAGGACAGGGGGCGCCTCAATGAGCAGTTCTTC